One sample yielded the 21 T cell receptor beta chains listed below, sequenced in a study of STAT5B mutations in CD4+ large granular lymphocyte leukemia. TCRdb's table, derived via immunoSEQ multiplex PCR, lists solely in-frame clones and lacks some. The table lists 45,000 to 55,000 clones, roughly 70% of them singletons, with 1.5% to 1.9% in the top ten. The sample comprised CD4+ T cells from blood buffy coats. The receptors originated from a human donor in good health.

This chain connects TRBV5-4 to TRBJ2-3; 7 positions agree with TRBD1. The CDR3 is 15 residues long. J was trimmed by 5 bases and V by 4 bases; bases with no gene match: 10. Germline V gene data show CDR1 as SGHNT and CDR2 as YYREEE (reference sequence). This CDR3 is CASSPDKGAGDTQYF. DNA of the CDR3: TGTGCCAGCAGCCCCGACAAGGGGGCGGGAGATACGCAGTATTTT.

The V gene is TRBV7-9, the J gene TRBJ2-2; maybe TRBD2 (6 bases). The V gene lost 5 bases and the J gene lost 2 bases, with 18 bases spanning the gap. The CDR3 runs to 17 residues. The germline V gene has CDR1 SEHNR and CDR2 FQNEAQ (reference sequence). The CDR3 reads CASSPSSAGLNTGELFF. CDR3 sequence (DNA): TGTGCCAGCAGCCCGTCTAGCGCAGGACTCAACACCGGGGAGCTGTTTTTT.

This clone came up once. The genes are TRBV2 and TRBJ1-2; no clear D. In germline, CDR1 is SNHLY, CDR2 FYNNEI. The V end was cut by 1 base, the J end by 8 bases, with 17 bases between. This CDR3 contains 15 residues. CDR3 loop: CASSEGDLSPWGYTF. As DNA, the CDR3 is TGTGCCAGCAGTGAAGGTGATCTCTCCCCTTGGGGCTACACCTTC.

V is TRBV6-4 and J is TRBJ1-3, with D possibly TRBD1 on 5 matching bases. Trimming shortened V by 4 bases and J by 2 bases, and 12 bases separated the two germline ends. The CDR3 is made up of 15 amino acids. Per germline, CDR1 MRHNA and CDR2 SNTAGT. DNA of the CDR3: TGTGCCAGCAGTGTACCTCAGGGAGCTGGAAACACCATATATTTT. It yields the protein CASSVPQGAGNTIYF.

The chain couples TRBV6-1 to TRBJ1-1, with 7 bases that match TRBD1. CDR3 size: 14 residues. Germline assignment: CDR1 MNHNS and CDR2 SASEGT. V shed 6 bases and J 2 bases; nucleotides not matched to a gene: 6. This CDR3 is CASRPGTVNTEAFF. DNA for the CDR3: TGTGCCAGCAGACCTGGGACAGTAAACACTGAAGCTTTCTTT.

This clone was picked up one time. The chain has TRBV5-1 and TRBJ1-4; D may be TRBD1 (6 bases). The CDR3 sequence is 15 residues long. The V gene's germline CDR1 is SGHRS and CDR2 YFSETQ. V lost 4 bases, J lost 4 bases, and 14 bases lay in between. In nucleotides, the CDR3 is TGCGCCAGCAGCCAAGACAGGAGTGATAATGAAAAACTGTTTTTT. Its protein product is CASSQDRSDNEKLFF.

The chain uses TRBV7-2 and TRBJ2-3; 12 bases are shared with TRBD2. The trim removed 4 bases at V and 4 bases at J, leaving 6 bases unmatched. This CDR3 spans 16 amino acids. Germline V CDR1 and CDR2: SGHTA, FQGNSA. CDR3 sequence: CASSSVLAGGADTQYF. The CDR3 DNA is TGTGCCAGCAGCTCAGTTCTAGCGGGGGGGGCAGATACGCAGTATTTT. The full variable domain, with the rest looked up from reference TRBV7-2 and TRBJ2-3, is GAGVSQSPSNKVTEKGKDVELRCDPISGHTALYWYRQSLGQGLEFLIYFQGNSAPDKSGLPSDRFSAERTGGSVSTLTIQRTQQEDSAVYLCASSSVLAGGADTQYFGPGTRLTVL.

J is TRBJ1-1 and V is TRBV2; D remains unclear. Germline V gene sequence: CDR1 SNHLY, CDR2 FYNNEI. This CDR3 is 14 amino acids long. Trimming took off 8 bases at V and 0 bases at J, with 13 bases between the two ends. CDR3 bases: TGTGCCAGCGGGCAGCGGGGTATGAACACTGAAGCTTTCTTT. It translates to CASGQRGMNTEAFF.

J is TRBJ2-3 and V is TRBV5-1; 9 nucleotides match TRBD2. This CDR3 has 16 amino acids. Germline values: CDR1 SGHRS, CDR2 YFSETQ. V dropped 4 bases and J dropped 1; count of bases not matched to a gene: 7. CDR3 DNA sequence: TGCGCCAGCAGCCTAGGACTAGCGACGGGCACAGATACGCAGTATTTT. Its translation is CASSLGLATGTDTQYF. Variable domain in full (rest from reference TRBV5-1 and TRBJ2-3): KAGVTQTPRYLIKTRGQQVTLSCSPISGHRSVSWYQQTPGQGLQFLFEYFSETQRNKGNFPGRFSGRQFSNSRSEMNVSTLELGDSALYLCASSLGLATGTDTQYFGPGTRLTVL.

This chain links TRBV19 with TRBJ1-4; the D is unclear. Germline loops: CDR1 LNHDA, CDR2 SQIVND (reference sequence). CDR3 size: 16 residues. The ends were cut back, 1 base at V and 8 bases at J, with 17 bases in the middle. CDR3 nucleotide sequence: TGTGCCAGTAGTATAGTCTCGACCCCGTCGGGGGAAAAACTGTTTTTT. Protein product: CASSIVSTPSGEKLFF.

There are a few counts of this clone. CDR3 region: CASSIDAGGPQHF. The CDR3 DNA follows: TGTGCCAGTAGTATAGATGCGGGGGGGCCCCAGCATTTT. This rearrangement joins TRBV19 to TRBJ1-5, with a tentative D call TRBD1 (5 bases). The V end was cut by 0 bases, the J end by 9 bases, with 9 bases between. Per germline, CDR1 LNHDA and CDR2 SQIVND (reference sequence). The CDR3 covers 13 residues.

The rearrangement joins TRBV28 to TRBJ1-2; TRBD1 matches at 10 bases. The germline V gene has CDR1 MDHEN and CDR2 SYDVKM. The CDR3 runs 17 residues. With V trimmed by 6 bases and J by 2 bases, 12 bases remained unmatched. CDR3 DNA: TGTGCCAGCAGCTCGGGGGGACAGGGGTCCACGAACTATGGCTACACCTTC. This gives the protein CASSSGGQGSTNYGYTF.

CDR3 amino acids: CASRSPDPDTEAFF. CDR3 nucleotides: TGTGCCAGCAGGTCTCCCGACCCAGACACTGAAGCTTTCTTT. The V gene is TRBV28, the J gene TRBJ1-1; D call uncertain. The CDR3 extends over 14 amino acids. CDR1 MDHEN and CDR2 SYDVKM come from the germline V gene. Trimming shortened V by 6 bases and J by 3 bases, and 14 bases separated the two germline ends.

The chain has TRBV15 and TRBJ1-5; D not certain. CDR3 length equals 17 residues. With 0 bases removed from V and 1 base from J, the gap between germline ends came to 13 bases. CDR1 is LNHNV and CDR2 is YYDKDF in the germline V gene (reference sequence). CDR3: CATSRDPQARSNQPQHF. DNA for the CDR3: TGTGCCACCAGCAGAGATCCCCAGGCAAGGAGCAATCAGCCCCAGCATTTT.

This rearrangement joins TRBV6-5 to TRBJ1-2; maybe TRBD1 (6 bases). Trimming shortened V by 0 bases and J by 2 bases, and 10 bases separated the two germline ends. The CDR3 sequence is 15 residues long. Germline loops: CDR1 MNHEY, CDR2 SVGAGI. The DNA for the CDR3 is TGTGCCAGCAGTTACTCCGACAGGTCCAACTATGGCTACACCTTC. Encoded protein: CASSYSDRSNYGYTF.

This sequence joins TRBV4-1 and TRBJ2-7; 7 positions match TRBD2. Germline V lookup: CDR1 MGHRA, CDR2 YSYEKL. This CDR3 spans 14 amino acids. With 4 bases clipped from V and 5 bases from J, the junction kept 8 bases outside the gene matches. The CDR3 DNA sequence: TGCGCCAGCAGCCCCGGGACTCTAGCGGACGAGCAGTACTTC. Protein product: CASSPGTLADEQYF.

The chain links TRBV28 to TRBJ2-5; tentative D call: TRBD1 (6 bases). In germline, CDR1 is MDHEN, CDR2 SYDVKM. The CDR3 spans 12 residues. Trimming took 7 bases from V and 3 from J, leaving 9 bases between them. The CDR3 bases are TGTGCCAGCACCAGGGGAAAAGAGACCCAGTACTTC. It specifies CASTRGKETQYF.

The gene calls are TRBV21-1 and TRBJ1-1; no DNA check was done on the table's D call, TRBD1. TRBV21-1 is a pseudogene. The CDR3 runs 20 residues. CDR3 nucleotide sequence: TGTGCCAGCAGCAAAGCTGTTGCCAATGACAGGGAGAGGATGAACACTGAAGCTTTCTTT. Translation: CASSKAVANDRERMNTEAFF.

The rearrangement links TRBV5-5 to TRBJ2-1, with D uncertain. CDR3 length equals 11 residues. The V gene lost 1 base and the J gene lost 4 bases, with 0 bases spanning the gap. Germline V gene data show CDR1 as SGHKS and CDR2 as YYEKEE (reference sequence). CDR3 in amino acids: CASSLYNEQFF. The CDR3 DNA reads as TGTGCCAGCAGCTTGTACAATGAGCAGTTCTTC.

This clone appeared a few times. As DNA, the CDR3 is TGTGCCAGTACTGCCACAGGGAATTATGGCTACACCTTC. As protein: CASTATGNYGYTF. V usage is TRBV19 and J usage is TRBJ1-2; weak D call: TRBD1 (6 bases). Germline loops: CDR1 LNHDA, CDR2 SQIVND (reference sequence). V lost 7 bases and J 5 bases, leaving 14 bases between the germline ends. The length of the CDR3 is 13 residues.

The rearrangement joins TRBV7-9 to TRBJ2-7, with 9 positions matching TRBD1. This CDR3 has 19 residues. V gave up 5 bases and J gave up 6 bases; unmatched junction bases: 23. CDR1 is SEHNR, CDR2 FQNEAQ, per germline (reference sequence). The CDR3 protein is CASSLGAGTGSISRAEQYV. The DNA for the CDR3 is TGTGCCAGCAGCCTGGGGGCCGGGACAGGGAGCATCTCGAGAGCCGAGCAGTACGTC.